Below are 26 T cell receptor beta chains sequenced from a single sample in a study of shared T cell receptors in the human thymus. Only in-frame clones appear in the TCRdb table, and some are missing; sequencing was by immunoSEQ multiplex PCR. The sample has about 660,000 clones; 70% to 90% are singletons. A further study also used this sample, focusing on human thymus T cells.

The specimen sequenced was thymocytes. The receptors stem from a boy under three years old with a congenital heart defect.

The chain combines TRBV9 with TRBJ2-5; D is ambiguous. This CDR3 spans 16 amino acids. V gave up 1 base and J gave up 1 base, with 14 bases separating them. Germline assignment: CDR1 SGDLS and CDR2 YYNGEE. CDR3 nucleotides: TGTGCCAGCAGCGTACCCCGCGACACTTTCCAAGAGACCCAGTACTTC. It codes for CASSVPRDTFQETQYF.

The rearrangement uses TRBV7-2 and TRBJ2-3; D perhaps matches TRBD2 (7 bases). Germline V gene data show CDR1 as SGHTA and CDR2 as FQGNSA. Between the trimmed V and J ends, which lost 2 bases and 0 bases, there was a span of 18 bases. The CDR3 sequence is 18 residues long. The CDR3 sequence: CASSLTSRGRPSTDTQYF. The CDR3 nucleotides read TGTGCCAGCAGCTTAACGTCGCGGGGGCGACCTAGCACAGATACGCAGTATTTT.

This rearrangement joins TRBV2 to TRBJ2-7; 10 positions agree with TRBD2. V shed 0 bases and J 2 bases; nucleotides not matched to a gene: 7. Germline V lookup: CDR1 SNHLY, CDR2 FYNNEI. The CDR3 is made up of 17 amino acids. Written as DNA, the CDR3 is TGTGCCAGCAGTGAAGCTCCGACTAGCGGGCAGGCCTACGAGCAGTACTTC. It translates to CASSEAPTSGQAYEQYF.

The rearrangement links TRBV27 to TRBJ1-4; 9 nucleotides match TRBD1. CDR1 MNHEY and CDR2 SMNVEV come from the germline V gene (reference sequence). V lost 6 bases, J lost 7 bases, and 6 bases stayed unmatched. This CDR3 is built from 14 residues. CDR3 coding DNA: TGTGCCAGCAGCCACAGGGGGCGGGTTGAAAAACTGTTTTTT. This sequence encodes CASSHRGRVEKLFF.

The chain has TRBV5-6 and TRBJ1-5; perhaps TRBD1 as D (6 bases). V lost 1 base and J 2 bases, leaving 16 bases between the germline ends. This CDR3 spans 17 amino acids. CDR1 and CDR2 (germline): SGHDT, YYEEEE. This chain's CDR3 is CASSLSVVPGGNQPQHF. CDR3 coding DNA: TGTGCCAGCAGCTTGAGTGTAGTCCCAGGGGGCAATCAGCCCCAGCATTTT. The full variable domain, its missing parts supplied by reference TRBV5-6 and TRBJ1-5, is DAGVTQSPTHLIKTRGQQVTLRCSPKSGHDTVSWYQQALGQGPQFIFQYYEEEERQRGNFPDRFSGHQFPNYSSELNVNALLLGDSALYLCASSLSVVPGGNQPQHFGDGTRLSIL.

The chain joins TRBV4-2 to TRBJ1-4; 10 nucleotides line up with TRBD1. The CDR3 sequence is 15 residues long. Trimming at V came to 5 bases and at J to 8 bases, leaving 8 bases not matched to a gene. Germline V gene lookup returns CDR1 LGHNA and CDR2 YNFKEQ. The DNA for the CDR3 is TGTGCCAGCAGCACCCGGACAGGGGGAAGGGAAAAACTGTTTTTT. This codes for CASSTRTGGREKLFF.

The chain recombines TRBV6-5 with TRBJ2-7; the D gene is possibly TRBD1 (5 bases). The length of the CDR3 is 15 residues. Trimming took 2 bases from V and 3 from J, leaving 14 bases between them. The germline V gene encodes CDR1 MNHEY and CDR2 SVGAGI. CDR3 DNA: TGTGCCAGCAGTTACGGCAGGGTGGGAATCTACGAGCAGTACTTC. This sequence encodes CASSYGRVGIYEQYF.

The chain uses TRBV4-2 and TRBJ1-1; no clear D gene. With 1 base removed from V and 0 bases from J, the gap between germline ends came to 12 bases. The germline gives CDR1 LGHNA, CDR2 YNFKEQ. The CDR3 totals 16 residues. CDR3: CASSQGTTTMNTEAFF. CDR3 sequence (DNA): TGTGCCAGCAGCCAAGGAACGACAACCATGAACACTGAAGCTTTCTTT.

The J gene is TRBJ2-1, the V gene TRBV5-6, with 9 bases identical to TRBD2. The germline gives CDR1 SGHDT, CDR2 YYEEEE. The CDR3 extends over 14 amino acids. Losses at the gene ends were 4 bases for V and 4 bases for J; bases not matched to a gene: 3. The CDR3 loop is CASSAGGVYNEQFF. CDR3 sequence (DNA): TGTGCCAGCAGCGCGGGAGGGGTATACAATGAGCAGTTCTTC.

The chain links TRBV7-9 to TRBJ2-1, with 8 nucleotides matching TRBD2. V gave up 0 bases and J gave up 4 bases; unmatched junction bases: 5. CDR1 and CDR2 from the germline V gene are SEHNR and FQNEAQ (reference sequence). The CDR3 is 16 residues long. The CDR3 nucleotides are TGTGCCAGCAGCTTAGCGACCGGGACTAGTTACAATGAGCAGTTCTTC. Translation gives CASSLATGTSYNEQFF.

This clone was seen just once. The genes are TRBV6-5 and TRBJ1-1, with 7 bases aligning to TRBD1. The CDR3 has 14 residues. V was pared by 6 bases and J by 0 bases, with 4 bases of the junction left unmatched. Germline values: CDR1 MNHEY, CDR2 SVGAGI. The CDR3 protein is CASSRDSLNTEAFF. The CDR3, as DNA: TGTGCCAGCAGCAGGGACAGCCTGAACACTGAAGCTTTCTTT.

The chain couples TRBV28 to TRBJ2-2; 8 bases line up with TRBD1. J lost 3 bases, V lost 6 bases, and 12 bases had no gene match. The length of the CDR3 is 17 residues. The germline V gene has CDR1 MDHEN and CDR2 SYDVKM. The CDR3, as DNA: TGTGCCAGCAGCTCTCCGGGACAGGCAATATACACCGGGGAGCTGTTTTTT. This codes for CASSSPGQAIYTGELFF.

The chain recombines TRBV9 with TRBJ1-1; maybe TRBD1 (6 bases). The germline V gene has CDR1 SGDLS and CDR2 YYNGEE. The V end lost 4 bases, the J end lost 1 base, and 14 bases lay between the germline ends. The CDR3 is made up of 15 amino acids. The CDR3 DNA is TGTGCCAGCAGCTTACAGGGAGAGGAGAACACTGAAGCTTTCTTT. It translates to CASSLQGEENTEAFF. The whole variable domain, filled in from reference TRBV9 and TRBJ1-1, reads DSGVTQTPKHLITATGQRVTLRCSPRSGDLSVYWYQQSLDQGLQFLIQYYNGEERAKGNILERFSAQQFPDLHSELNLSSLELGDSALYFCASSLQGEENTEAFFGQGTRLTVV.

The V call is TRBV4-1, the J call TRBJ2-2; 8 nucleotides line up with TRBD1. The CDR3 spans 16 residues. Germline V gene data show CDR1 as MGHRA and CDR2 as YSYEKL. Unmatched junction bases numbered 7, after V lost 1 base and J lost 6 bases. CDR3 loop: CASSQGGTGRSGELFF. CDR3 bases: TGCGCCAGCAGCCAAGGGGGGACAGGACGGTCCGGGGAGCTGTTTTTT.

The chain recombines TRBV19 with TRBJ1-5; 8 bases are a match to TRBD1. The CDR3 loop spans 15 amino acids. In germline, CDR1 is LNHDA, CDR2 SQIVND (reference sequence). The trim removed 6 bases at V and 4 bases at J, leaving 8 bases unmatched. CDR3 region: CASRPSRGPNQPQHF. The CDR3 DNA is TGTGCCAGTAGACCTTCCAGGGGGCCAAATCAGCCCCAGCATTTT.

The chain links TRBV7-6 to TRBJ2-3, with a tentative D call TRBD1 (5 bases). The ends were cut back, 5 bases at V and 2 bases at J, with 11 bases in the middle. The CDR3 is 14 amino acids. Germline V gives CDR1 SGHVS, CDR2 FNYEAQ. CDR3 in amino acids: CASSRRQFTDTQYF. The CDR3 DNA is TGTGCCAGCAGCCGGAGACAGTTCACAGATACGCAGTATTTT.

The chain is built from TRBV5-1 and TRBJ1-1; tentatively, D is TRBD1 (6 bases). Trimming took 4 bases from V and 10 from J, leaving 14 bases between them. This CDR3 spans 12 amino acids. Germline CDR1 SGHRS, CDR2 YFSETQ. The CDR3: CASSDRDNRAFF. Here the CDR3 DNA reads TGCGCCAGCAGCGACCGGGACAATCGAGCTTTCTTT.

This clone was observed a single time. The V gene is TRBV15, the J gene TRBJ2-1; 8 positions agree with TRBD1. The germline V gene encodes CDR1 LNHNV and CDR2 YYDKDF (reference sequence). The trim removed 1 base at V and 8 bases at J, leaving 13 bases unmatched. CDR3 length: 17 residues. In nucleotides, the CDR3 is TGTGCCACCAGCAGAGGGGTTCCGGGACAGGACTTCGATGAGCAGTTCTTC. It translates to CATSRGVPGQDFDEQFF.

The rearrangement uses TRBV2 and TRBJ2-6; possible D gene TRBD2, 5 bases. The CDR3 sequence is 17 residues long. In germline, CDR1 is SNHLY, CDR2 FYNNEI. Between the trimmed V and J ends, which lost 4 bases and 0 bases, there was a span of 13 bases. As DNA, the CDR3 is TGTGCCAGCAGTGCCCGCCGTCGGGACTCTGGGGCCAACGTCCTGACTTTC. Translating it yields CASSARRRDSGANVLTF.

The chain uses TRBV28 and TRBJ1-1; perhaps TRBD1 as D (5 bases). The CDR3 extends over 14 amino acids. The germline V and J ends were trimmed by 3 bases and 1 base, with 9 bases remaining between them. Germline loops: CDR1 MDHEN, CDR2 SYDVKM. The DNA for the CDR3 is TGTGCCAGCAGTTTTGGGAGGGGGAACACTGAAGCTTTCTTT. Translated: CASSFGRGNTEAFF.

A single count supports this clone. This sequence joins TRBV5-1 and TRBJ2-5; 10 bases line up with TRBD2. The V gene end was trimmed by 4 bases and the J gene end by 2 bases; junction bases not matched to a gene: 5. Germline values: CDR1 SGHRS, CDR2 YFSETQ. The CDR3 loop spans 15 amino acids. CDR3 in amino acids: CASSPGTSVQETQYF. The CDR3 nucleotides are TGCGCCAGCAGCCCCGGGACTAGCGTACAAGAGACCCAGTACTTC.

The CDR3 here is CASSLSFSRTGPNYGYTF. CDR3 sequence (DNA): TGTGCCAGCAGCTTAAGTTTTAGCCGGACAGGTCCCAACTATGGCTACACCTTC. This chain joins TRBV7-2 and TRBJ1-2, with 7 positions matching TRBD1. The CDR3 covers 18 residues. J gave up 2 bases and V 2 bases, and 14 bases lay outside the gene matches. The V gene's germline CDR1 is SGHTA and CDR2 FQGNSA.

The chain combines TRBV2 with TRBJ1-4, with 7 bases that match TRBD1. The J segment lost 7 bases and the V segment lost 3 bases, leaving 11 bases of the junction unmatched. Germline CDR1 SNHLY, CDR2 FYNNEI. The CDR3 spans 16 residues. The CDR3 here is CASSEAAGGRREKLFF. The CDR3 DNA reads as TGTGCCAGCAGTGAGGCCGCAGGGGGAAGGCGTGAAAAACTGTTTTTT.

The chain is built from TRBV9 and TRBJ2-2; 13 nucleotides align to TRBD2. V lost 0 bases to trimming and J lost 4 bases; unmatched junction nucleotides: 3. The germline V gene encodes CDR1 SGDLS and CDR2 YYNGEE. The CDR3 consists of 17 residues. CDR3 sequence: CASSVELAGGTTGELFF. The CDR3 DNA reads TGTGCCAGCAGCGTAGAACTAGCGGGAGGGACCACCGGGGAGCTGTTTTTT.

This rearrangement joins TRBV6-5 to TRBJ1-2; D may be TRBD1 (5 bases). Germline V gene data show CDR1 as MNHEY and CDR2 as SVGAGI. The CDR3 loop spans 13 amino acids. Trimming shortened V by 6 bases and J by 9 bases, and 17 bases separated the two germline ends. This CDR3 reads CASSKNQGRSYTF. Here the CDR3 DNA reads TGTGCCAGCAGCAAGAACCAGGGAAGGAGCTACACCTTC.

V gene TRBV2 combines with J gene TRBJ2-5; TRBD2 might be the D (6 bases). CDR1 and CDR2 (germline): SNHLY, FYNNEI. Trimming removed 8 bases from V and 3 bases from J, with 28 bases in between. The CDR3 spans 18 residues. CDR3 amino acids: CASSHASGRRIAEETQYF. The CDR3 DNA is TGTGCCAGCTCACACGCGTCGGGACGAAGAATAGCGGAAGAGACCCAGTACTTC.